The 18 T cell receptor beta chains reported below all come from one sample, sequenced in a study of blood T cell repertoires in COVID-19 (dated by TCRdb to 2020 to 2021). The library was produced with the immunoSEQ multiplex PCR assay. TCRdb's version of the immuneACCESS table is confined to in-frame rearrangements and falls short of the full clone set. An unresolved V gene accounts for under half of the shortfall where checked; the remainder is of unknown origin. The sample data list a few hundred thousand clones, and around 83% of these were observed just once. The top ten constitute approximately 5.4% of the sample. Sequencing was performed on PBMCs or T cells enriched from blood (not recorded which). These receptors came from a woman aged 50 to 60 who had recovered from COVID-19.

The rearrangement links TRBV12-5 to TRBJ1-1; D gene uncertain. The CDR3 extends over 11 amino acids. Germline-derived CDR1 and CDR2 are LGHNT and FRNRAP. Trimming shortened V by 2 bases and J by 8 bases, and 6 bases separated the two germline ends. The CDR3 nucleotides read TGTGCTAGTGGTTTGTCTGCGGAAGCTTTCTTT. Translated: CASGLSAEAFF.

V gene TRBV6-5 combines with J gene TRBJ2-2; TRBD1 is a possible D gene (5 bases). The CDR3 is 15 amino acids. Germline V CDR1 and CDR2: MNHEY, SVGAGI. The V gene lost 3 bases and the J gene lost 3 bases, with 11 bases spanning the gap. The CDR3 DNA is TGTGCCAGCAGTTATTTCAGGGCTTACACCGGGGAGCTGTTTTTT. Translating gives CASSYFRAYTGELFF.

The chain joins TRBV4-1 to TRBJ1-2; perhaps TRBD1 as D (5 bases). The CDR3 has 18 residues. The ends were cut back, 1 base at V and 1 base at J, with 19 bases in the middle. The V gene's germline CDR1 is MGHRA and CDR2 YSYEKL. CDR3 amino acids: CASSQGPGMGGVNYGYTF. The CDR3 DNA reads TGCGCCAGCAGCCAAGGACCGGGGATGGGGGGGGTTAACTATGGCTACACCTTC.

The chain joins TRBV7-9 to TRBJ2-1, with 14 nucleotides matching TRBD2. With 0 bases clipped from V and 0 bases from J, the junction kept 1 base outside the gene matches. Germline CDR1 is SEHNR and CDR2 is FQNEAQ (reference sequence). The CDR3 runs to 18 residues. The CDR3 sequence: CASSLAGTSGSSYNEQFF. As DNA, the CDR3 is TGTGCCAGCAGCTTAGCCGGGACTAGCGGGAGCTCCTACAATGAGCAGTTCTTC.

The rearrangement uses TRBV21-1 and TRBJ2-7; the D call in the table, TRBD2, was not verified against the DNA. TRBV21-1 is deemed a pseudogene. The CDR3 consists of 15 residues. In DNA, the CDR3 is TGTGCCAGCAGCAAAGGGGGACTCCGGGGGTACGAGCAGTACTTC. This gives the protein CASSKGGLRGYEQYF.

J is TRBJ1-5 and V is TRBV19; the match to TRBD1 covers 8 bases. Germline trimming cut 6 bases from V and 7 bases from J; bases unmatched to any gene: 5. Germline lookup yields CDR1 LNHDA and CDR2 SQIVND (reference sequence). This CDR3 comprises 13 residues. CDR3 sequence: CASRDRVGQPQHF. Here the CDR3 DNA reads TGTGCCAGTAGGGACAGGGTTGGGCAGCCCCAGCATTTT.

This chain links TRBV10-3 with TRBJ1-1; a weak D match, TRBD1 (6 bases). The length of the CDR3 is 13 residues. The germline V gene has CDR1 ENHRY and CDR2 SYGVKD. Trimming cost V 5 bases and J 0 bases, with 7 bases left between them. In DNA, the CDR3 is TGTGCCATCAGTCGGACAGTGAACACTGAAGCTTTCTTT. Amino acids: CAISRTVNTEAFF.

The rearrangement uses TRBV7-8 and TRBJ2-7; TRBD1 aligns across 8 bases. Germline assignment: CDR1 SGHVS and CDR2 FQNEAQ. Trimming took 4 bases from V and 6 from J; bases not matched to a gene: 11. This CDR3 is 15 amino acids long. Here the CDR3 DNA reads TGTGCCAGCAGCTCCATAGGGACAGGATACGGCGAGCAGTACTTC. It encodes CASSSIGTGYGEQYF.

This rearrangement joins TRBV10-3 to TRBJ2-2; possibly TRBD1 for D (6 bases). CDR1 is ENHRY, CDR2 SYGVKD, per germline. The CDR3 totals 17 residues. The V end lost 6 bases, the J end lost 4 bases, and 21 bases lay between the germline ends. The DNA of the CDR3 is TGTGCCATCAGACCTCAGGGGCGCGGGCGAGGCACCGGGGAGCTGTTTTTT. Its translation is CAIRPQGRGRGTGELFF.

This clone was observed a handful of times. This sequence joins TRBV6-1 and TRBJ1-2; D may be TRBD1 (6 bases). Trimming took 2 bases from V and 8 from J, leaving 21 bases between them. Germline assignment: CDR1 MNHNS and CDR2 SASEGT. The CDR3 is made up of 16 amino acids. CDR3: CASSEYLPQGRRGYTF. The CDR3 bases are TGTGCCAGCAGTGAATATCTCCCCCAGGGGCGACGCGGCTACACCTTC.

The rearrangement links TRBV9 to TRBJ2-5, with D possibly TRBD2 on 6 matching bases. The CDR3 loop spans 15 amino acids. Trimming cost V 1 base and J 0 bases, with 10 bases left between them. CDR1 and CDR2 from the germline V gene are SGDLS and YYNGEE. The CDR3 DNA follows: TGTGCCAGCAGCGTATACCGGGGGAACCAAGAGACCCAGTACTTC. Amino acids: CASSVYRGNQETQYF. Full variable domain (outside the CDR3, taken from reference TRBV9 and TRBJ2-5): DSGVTQTPKHLITATGQRVTLRCSPRSGDLSVYWYQQSLDQGLQFLIQYYNGEERAKGNILERFSAQQFPDLHSELNLSSLELGDSALYFCASSVYRGNQETQYFGPGTRLLVL.

As for this clone: In the same sample, other DNA sequences code for this CDR3. The chain couples TRBV29-1 to TRBJ1-1, with TRBD1 as a possible D gene (5 bases). CDR1 and CDR2 from the germline V gene are SQVTM and ANQGSEA. The CDR3 runs to 12 residues. V lost 3 bases and J lost 3, with 8 bases in between. The CDR3 region has the DNA TGCAGCGTTGACAGGGTTGACACTGAAGCTTTCTTT. Translated, it gives CSVDRVDTEAFF.

J is TRBJ1-1 and V is TRBV7-9; D remains ambiguous. This CDR3 contains 14 residues. Trimming took off 4 bases at V and 0 bases at J, with 9 bases between the two ends. Germline CDR1 is SEHNR and CDR2 is FQNEAQ (reference sequence). CDR3 residues: CASSSFEMNTEAFF. The CDR3 bases are TGTGCCAGCAGCTCGTTTGAGATGAACACTGAAGCTTTCTTT.

The chain uses TRBV5-4 and TRBJ2-5, with D maybe TRBD2 (6 bases). This CDR3 is 14 amino acids long. Germline V CDR1 and CDR2: SGHNT, YYREEE (reference sequence). Trimming took off 4 bases at V and 3 bases at J, with 13 bases between the two ends. The CDR3 DNA is TGTGCCAGCAGCACCGGGACTCCTAAAGAGACCCAGTACTTC. Translated, it gives CASSTGTPKETQYF. Full variable domain (remainder filled in from reference TRBV5-4 and TRBJ2-5): ETGVTQSPTHLIKTRGQQVTLRCSSQSGHNTVSWYQQALGQGPQFIFQYYREEENGRGNFPPRFSGLQFPNYSSELNVNALELDDSALYLCASSTGTPKETQYFGPGTRLLVL.

The CDR3 protein is CAWSSGVGTDTQYF. CDR3 in DNA: TGTGCCTGGAGTAGCGGGGTAGGGACAGATACGCAGTATTTT. The chain recombines TRBV30 with TRBJ2-3, with 7 positions matching TRBD2. This CDR3 is 14 amino acids long. Unmatched junction bases numbered 5, after V lost 2 bases and J lost 3 bases. Germline CDR1 is GTSNPN and CDR2 is SVGIG (reference sequence).

The rearrangement links TRBV6-5 to TRBJ1-2; 10 nucleotides line up with TRBD1. V shed 4 bases and J 2 bases; nucleotides not matched to a gene: 1. CDR1 and CDR2 (germline): MNHEY, SVGAGI. CDR3 length: 14 residues. DNA for the CDR3: TGTGCCAGCAGTTGGGGACAGGGGAACTATGGCTACACCTTC. Amino acids: CASSWGQGNYGYTF.

The V and J genes are TRBV27 and TRBJ2-7; no clear D. Germline values: CDR1 MNHEY, CDR2 SMNVEV (reference sequence). The CDR3 covers 14 residues. The V end was cut by 0 bases, the J end by 2 bases, with 8 bases between. CDR3 loop: CASSLSPNTYEQYF. CDR3 in DNA: TGTGCCAGCAGTTTATCCCCCAACACCTACGAGCAGTACTTC.

J is TRBJ1-1 and V is TRBV28; 7 positions agree with TRBD1. V gave up 8 bases and J gave up 4 bases; unmatched junction bases: 4. This CDR3 is 12 amino acids long. Germline V gene sequence: CDR1 MDHEN, CDR2 SYDVKM. The chain's CDR3 is CASRQGGTEAFF. In nucleotides, the CDR3 is TGTGCCAGCCGCCAGGGGGGCACTGAAGCTTTCTTT.